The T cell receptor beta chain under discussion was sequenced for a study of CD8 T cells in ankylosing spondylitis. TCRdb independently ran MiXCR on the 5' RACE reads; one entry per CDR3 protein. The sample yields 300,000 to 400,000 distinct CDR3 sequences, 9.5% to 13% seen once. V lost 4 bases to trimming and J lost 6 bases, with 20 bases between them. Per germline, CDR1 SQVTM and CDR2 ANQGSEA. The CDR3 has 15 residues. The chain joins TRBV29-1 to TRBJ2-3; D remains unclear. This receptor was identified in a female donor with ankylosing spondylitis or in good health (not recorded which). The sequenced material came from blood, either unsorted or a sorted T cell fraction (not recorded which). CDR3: CSVVPPNPHTDTQYF. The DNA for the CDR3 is TGCAGCGTTGTCCCACCAAATCCGCACACTGATACGCAGTATTTT.